This T cell receptor (beta chain) was retrieved from a study of T cell clonotyping in hematopoietic cell transplantation. On the study more broadly: Pretransplant recipient samples were taken after cytoreduction. General study results and limits: Graft donor and pretransplant recipient Inverse Simpson Index values predicted broader posttransplant TCR diversity. Few recipient clonotypes overlapped donors; over 95% were de novo at given depth. Without cell sorting, CD4 versus CD8 contributions remain unresolved.

Time point given: recipient sample about 28 days before transplant, after cytoreduction. V dropped 0 bases and J dropped 2 bases, with 7 bases sitting between them. CDR1 is SGHAT, CDR2 FQDESV, per germline (reference sequence). The CDR3 has 14 amino acids. About this clone itself: The antigen is undetermined.

The repertoire was sequenced with immunoSEQ multiplex PCR; TCRdb's copy has only in-frame clones and lacks some. The table has around 24,000 clones, 84% seen once. The sequencing used peripheral blood mononuclear cells, collected before stem cell transplant. The sequence came from a woman aged 60 to 75 with acute myeloid leukemia. Some clones in this sample may be carry-over from other donors' samples. The V gene is TRBV11-1, the J gene TRBJ2-5; D gene uncertain. Here the CDR3 DNA reads TGTGCCAGCAGCTTAGCGCGTTGGCAAGAGACCCAGTACTTC. As protein: CASSLARWQETQYF.